One T cell receptor beta chain is described in this entry. The antigen remains undetermined. This sample was taken from a study of Ad26.COV2.S vaccination and SARS-CoV-2 variants. As for the study in general: The donor participated in the COV1001 trial, in its Ad26.COV2.S arm.

CDR3 length equals 15 residues. Germline values: CDR1 KGHDR, CDR2 SFDVKD. V lost 5 bases, J lost 0 bases, and 3 bases stayed unmatched. Findings and caveats of the study: Vaccine recipients and placebo recipients showed similar non-spike TCR breadth. Compared with placebo recipients, vaccine recipients had higher spike-specific TCR breadth.

Assay: immunoSEQ multiplex PCR; the TCRdb copy retains only in-frame clones and omits some. The table records about half a million clones, 80% to 90% of them present only once. Regarding treatment: roughly 20 received Ad26.COV2.S at low or high dose, single or two shots; about 5 received placebo; per-sample allocation not given. Samples analyzed were those drawn on day 63 after the first vaccine or placebo injection. The source is a person aged 18-65 years who received the Ad26.COV2.S COVID-19 vaccine or a placebo. The rearrangement joins TRBV24-1 to TRBJ2-1; the match to TRBD2 covers 7 bases. The material was peripheral blood, obtained in a trial of Ad26.COV2.S vaccine versus placebo. The CDR3 is CATSGEGGSYNEQFF. The CDR3 DNA sequence: TGTGCCACCAGTGGGGAGGGAGGCTCCTACAATGAGCAGTTCTTC.